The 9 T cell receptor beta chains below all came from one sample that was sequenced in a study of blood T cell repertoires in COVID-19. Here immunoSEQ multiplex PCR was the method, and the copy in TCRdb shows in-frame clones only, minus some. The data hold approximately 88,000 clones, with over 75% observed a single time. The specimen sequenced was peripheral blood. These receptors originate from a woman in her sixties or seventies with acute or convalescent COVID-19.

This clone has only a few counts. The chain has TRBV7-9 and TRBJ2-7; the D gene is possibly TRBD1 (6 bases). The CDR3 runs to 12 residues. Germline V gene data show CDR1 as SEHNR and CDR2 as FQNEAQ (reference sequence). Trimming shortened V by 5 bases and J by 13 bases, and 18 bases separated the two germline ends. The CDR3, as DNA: TGTGCCAGCAGCCAGGACAGCCCACTGAGATACGTC. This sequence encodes CASSQDSPLRYV.

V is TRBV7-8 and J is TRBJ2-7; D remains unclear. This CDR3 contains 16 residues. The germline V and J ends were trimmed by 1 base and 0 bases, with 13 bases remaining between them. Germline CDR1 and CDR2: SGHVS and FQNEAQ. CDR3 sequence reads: CASSLGGVLSSYEQYV. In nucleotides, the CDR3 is TGTGCCAGCAGCTTAGGTGGAGTTCTCAGCTCCTACGAGCAGTACGTC.

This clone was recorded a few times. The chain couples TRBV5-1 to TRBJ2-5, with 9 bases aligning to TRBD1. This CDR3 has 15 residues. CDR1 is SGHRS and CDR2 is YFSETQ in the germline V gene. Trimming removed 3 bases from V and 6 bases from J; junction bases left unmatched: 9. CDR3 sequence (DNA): TGCGCCAGCAGCTCTACAGGGGGCAGTACGAAGACCCAGTACTTC. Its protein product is CASSSTGGSTKTQYF.

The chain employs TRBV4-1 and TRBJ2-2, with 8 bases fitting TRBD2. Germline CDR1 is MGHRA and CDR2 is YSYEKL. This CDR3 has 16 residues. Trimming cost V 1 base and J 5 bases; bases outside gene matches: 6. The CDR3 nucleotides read TGCGCCAGCAGCCAAGGGACTAGCTCAATTACCGGGGAGCTGTTTTTT. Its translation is CASSQGTSSITGELFF.

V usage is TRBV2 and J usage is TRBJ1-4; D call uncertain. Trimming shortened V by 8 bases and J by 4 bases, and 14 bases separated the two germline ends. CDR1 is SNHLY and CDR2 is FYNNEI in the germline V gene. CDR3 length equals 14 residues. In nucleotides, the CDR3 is TGTGCCAGCCGGTTGGTCGGTTTTAATGAAAAACTGTTTTTT. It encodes CASRLVGFNEKLFF.

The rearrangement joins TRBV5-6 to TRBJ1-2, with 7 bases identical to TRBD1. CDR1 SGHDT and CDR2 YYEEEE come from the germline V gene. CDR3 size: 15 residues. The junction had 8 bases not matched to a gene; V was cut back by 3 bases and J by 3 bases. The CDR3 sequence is CASSSSTGRYYGYTF. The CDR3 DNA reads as TGTGCCAGCAGCTCGTCGACAGGGAGGTACTATGGCTACACCTTC.

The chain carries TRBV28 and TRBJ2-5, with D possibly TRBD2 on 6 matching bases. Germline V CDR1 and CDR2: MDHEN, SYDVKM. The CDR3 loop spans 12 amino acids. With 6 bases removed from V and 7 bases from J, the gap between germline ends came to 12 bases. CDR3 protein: CASSQPGGTQYF. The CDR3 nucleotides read TGTGCCAGCAGCCAACCCGGGGGGACCCAGTACTTC.

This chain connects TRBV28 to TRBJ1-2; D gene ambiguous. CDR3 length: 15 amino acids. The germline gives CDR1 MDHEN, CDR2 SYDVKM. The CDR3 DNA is TGTGCTACCCGTTCCGGGATACCCCTGAGCTATGGCTACACCTTC. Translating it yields CATRSGIPLSYGYTF.

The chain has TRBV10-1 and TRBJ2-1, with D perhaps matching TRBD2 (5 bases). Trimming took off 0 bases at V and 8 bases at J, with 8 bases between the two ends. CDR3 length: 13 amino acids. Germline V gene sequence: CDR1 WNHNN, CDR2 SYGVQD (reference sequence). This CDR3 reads CASSESNGDEQFF. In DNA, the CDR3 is TGCGCCAGCAGTGAGTCAAACGGGGATGAGCAGTTCTTC.